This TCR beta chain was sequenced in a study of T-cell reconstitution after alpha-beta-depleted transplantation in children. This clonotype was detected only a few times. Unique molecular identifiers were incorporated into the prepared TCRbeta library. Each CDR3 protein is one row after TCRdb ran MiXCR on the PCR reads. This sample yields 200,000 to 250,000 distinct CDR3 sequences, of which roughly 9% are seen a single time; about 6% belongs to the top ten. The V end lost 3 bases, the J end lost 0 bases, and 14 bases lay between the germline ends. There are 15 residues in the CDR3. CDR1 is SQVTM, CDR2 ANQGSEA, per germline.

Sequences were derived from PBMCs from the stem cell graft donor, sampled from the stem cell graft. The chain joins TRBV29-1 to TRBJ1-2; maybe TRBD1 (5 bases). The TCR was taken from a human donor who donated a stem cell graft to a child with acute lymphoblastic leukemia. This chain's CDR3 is CSVDVATDPNYGYTF. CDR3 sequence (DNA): TGCAGCGTTGATGTCGCGACAGACCCTAACTATGGCTACACCTTC.